This T cell receptor (beta chain) was sequenced in a study of T cell responses to AZD1222 COVID-19 vaccine. Study-wide findings and caveats: Two AZD1222 administrations were followed by greater Spike-specific TCR breadth and depth. Reports say nearly half of spike-specific TCRs go after unmutated variant regions. Repertoires were obtained only post-peak T cell response.

Germline CDR1 reads MDHEN; CDR2 reads SYDVKM. This CDR3 has 12 residues. V lost 7 bases and J 4 bases, leaving 10 bases between the germline ends. Only one count was recorded for this clone. What it recognizes is unknown. Method: immunoSEQ multiplex PCR; TCRdb's copy keeps in-frame clones and lacks some. The sample gives about 180,000 clones, 80% to 90% of which show up once; 3.5% to 5.5% is in the top ten. The sample was peripheral blood, taken 28 days after the second dose of the MenACWY control vaccine. This TCR was sampled from an adult who received the MenACWY meningococcal vaccine as a control. The rearrangement uses TRBV28 and TRBJ1-1; D gene unclear. The DNA of the CDR3 is TGTGCCAGCACCAAGGGTACCACTGAAGCTTTCTTT. Amino acid sequence: CASTKGTTEAFF. Complete variable domain (other parts from reference TRBV28 and TRBJ1-1): DVKVTQSSRYLVKRTGEKVFLECVQDMDHENMFWYRQDPGLGLRLIYFSYDVKMKEKGDIPEGYSVSREKKERFSLILESASTNQTSMYLCASTKGTTEAFFGQGTRLTVV.